This T cell receptor (beta chain) came from a study of control samples from healthy donors and cancer patients. Clones were sequenced by immunoSEQ multiplex PCR, and TCRdb holds only the in-frame ones, with some missing. The sample carries some 94,000 clones, 70% to 90% recorded once. V shed 4 bases and J 4 bases; nucleotides not matched to a gene: 7. Germline V lookup: CDR1 LGHDT, CDR2 YNNKEL (reference sequence). The CDR3 is 16 residues long. The sequence was obtained from a woman aged 45-65 years in good health. The V and J genes are TRBV3-1 (or the pseudogene TRBV3-2) and TRBJ2-1; the match to TRBD1 covers 10 bases. The sample taken for sequencing was blood. As DNA, the CDR3 is TGTGCCAGCAGCCCGCCGGGACAGGGGTTATACAATGAGCAGTTCTTC. As protein: CASSPPGQGLYNEQFF.